This T cell receptor (beta chain) was obtained from a study of radiation and T cells in renal cell carcinoma. Findings and limits, study-wide: Top 100 clonotypes averaged roughly 50% in irradiated versus about 45% in nephrectomy-only tumors.

This clone was observed a handful of times. Its antigen is unknown. This CDR3 contains 14 residues. Germline V gene data show CDR1 as SGHVS and CDR2 as FNYEAQ. The germline V and J ends were trimmed by 4 bases and 5 bases, with 11 bases remaining between them. Some clones are missing from TCRdb's copy, which holds only in-frame ones; the method was immunoSEQ multiplex PCR. The sample contains over 10,000 clones, about 65% of which appear only once. Treatment in this sample: treatment-naive control, cytoreductive nephrectomy. Control tumors came from treatment-naive patients without prior radiation. The tumor was a clear cell renal cell carcinoma.

This TCR was recovered from an elderly woman with renal cell carcinoma. The sample was tumor tissue, taken from a patient whose treatment was nephrectomy without radiotherapy. The rearrangement links TRBV7-6 to TRBJ2-2, with a weak D call TRBD1 (6 bases). CDR3 DNA: TGTGCCAGCAGCTCCACAGGGTGGACCGGGGAGCTGTTTTTT. It encodes CASSSTGWTGELFF. The full variable domain, completed using reference TRBV7-6 and TRBJ2-2, is GAGVSQSPRYKVTKRGQDVALRCDPISGHVSLYWYRQALGQGPEFLTYFNYEAQQDKSGLPNDRFSAERPEGSISTLTIQRTEQRDSAMYRCASSSTGWTGELFFGEGSRLTVL.